This TCR beta chain was recovered during a study of blood T cell repertoires in COVID-19. Study as a whole: The study drew acute and convalescent COVID-19 samples from the United States, Italy and Spain. PBMCs, B-cell-depleted T cells, or T cells were the source of the cDNA or gDNA that made up the material.

The CDR3 runs 10 residues. The germline V gene encodes CDR1 DFQATT and CDR2 SNEGSKA (reference sequence). V was clipped by 8 bases and J by 2 bases, with 6 bases between them. Original analysis: Estimated nucleated cell counts came from reference gene primer amplification. This table comes from immunoSEQ multiplex PCR, and its TCRdb copy is limited to in-frame clones, with some not included. V, J and clone size are those of that table, while D and trimming were read from the DNA. The sample gives 270,000 or so clones, about 89% of which show up once; about 8.8% is in the top ten. The sample comprised peripheral blood. The clonotype was recovered from a man aged 40-50 years with active or convalescent COVID-19. The chain couples TRBV20-1 to TRBJ1-2; D is ambiguous. The CDR3 DNA reads TGCAGTACACCGAACTATGGCTACACCTTC. It specifies CSTPNYGYTF.